The entry below gives a single TCR beta chain sequence along with its context. What it binds is unknown. A sort by CD45RO/CCR7/CD25/CD127/CD95/CD27 yielded CD4+ naive, central memory, regulatory and stem cell-like memory cells. The sequenced template was cDNA made from the entire isolated RNA. Sequenced by immunoSEQ multiplex PCR; TCRdb stores in-frame clones only, minus some. The sample carries around 53,000 clones, around 60% recorded once. This entry is derived from a study of beta chain features in type 1 diabetes. Study-wide findings and caveats: All four CD4+ subsets from Type 1 diabetes patients carried moderately but significantly shorter TCRB CDR3s. Type 1 diabetes patients had fewer VDJ junction insertions and more deletions.

The CDR3 extends over 14 amino acids. The V gene's germline CDR1 is ENHRY and CDR2 SYGVKD. The V gene end was trimmed by 4 bases and the J gene end by 2 bases; junction bases not matched to a gene: 4. The chain carries TRBV10-3 and TRBJ1-1, with 7 bases identical to TRBD1. This sequence originates from a woman younger than 45 with type 1 diabetes. The sample consisted of stem cell memory CD4+ T cells from blood. This chain's CDR3 is CAISGQGGNTEAFF. DNA of the CDR3: TGTGCCATCAGTGGACAGGGAGGAAACACTGAAGCTTTCTTT.